This T cell receptor (beta chain) was sequenced for a study of molecular identifiers for immune sequencing clone quantification. The study, taken as a whole, reports: Barcodes shared by identical TCR molecules could lead to underestimated sizes of highly expanded clones.

TCRdb reprocessed the PCR reads with MiXCR, giving one entry per CDR3 protein. There are roughly 630,000 distinct CDR3 sequences in the sample; around 25% occur only once, and 0.78% lies in the top ten. This clonotype was detected ten times or more. The antigen remains undetermined. The germline gives CDR1 SGHAT, CDR2 FQNNGV. This CDR3 has 10 amino acids. Trimming cost V 3 bases and J 7 bases, with 1 base left between them. The V call is TRBV11-2, the J call TRBJ2-1; no clear D gene. This receptor was obtained from a human donor in good health. Some libraries in this study had Jurkat cell RNA spiked in. The specimen was naive CD8+ T cells from blood, with Jurkat cell RNA spiked in. Regarding subset: FACS-sorted CD8+CD4-CCR7+CD45RA+ naive T cells. Here the CDR3 reads CASSLNEQFF. The CDR3 region has the DNA TGTGCCAGCAGCTTGAATGAGCAGTTCTTC. Complete variable domain (other parts from reference TRBV11-2 and TRBJ2-1): EAGVAQSPRYKIIEKRQSVAFWCNPISGHATLYWYQQILGQGPKLLIQFQNNGVVDDSQLPKDRFSAERLKGVDSTLKIQPAKLEDSAVYLCASSLNEQFFGPGTRLTVL.